These 16 T cell receptor beta chains originate from one sample sequenced in a study of T cell repertoires in cytomegalovirus infection. From the reads, TCRdb called clonotypes with MiXCR, one entry per CDR3 protein. The data show about 320,000 distinct CDR3 sequences, more than 8% seen once. Sequencing was done on a sample of PBMCs. These receptors were collected from a human donor in good health (CMV status not recorded). Some clones in this sample may be carry-over from other donors' samples.

This clonotype was recorded at least ten times. The chain employs TRBV4-3 and TRBJ1-1, with 10 bases lining up with TRBD1. Trimming cost V 1 base and J 1 base; bases outside gene matches: 3. The CDR3 is 16 amino acids. Germline V gene lookup returns CDR1 LGHNA and CDR2 YSLEER. CDR3 coding DNA: TGCGCCAGCAGCCAAGGGACAGGGGGTGGGAACACTGAAGCTTTCTTT. Amino acid sequence: CASSQGTGGGNTEAFF.

At least ten counts were recorded for this clonotype. The chain employs TRBV14 and TRBJ1-6, with D possibly matching TRBD1 (5 bases). The V end was cut by 0 bases, the J end by 10 bases, with 10 bases between. CDR3 length equals 14 residues. Germline CDR1 SGHDN, CDR2 FVKESK. The CDR3 nucleotides read TGTGCCAGCAGCCAAGATCGGGGACCATCACCCCTCCACTTT. It translates to CASSQDRGPSPLHF.

The chain links TRBV4-3 to TRBJ1-5, with D possibly TRBD1 on 5 matching bases. Germline V gene lookup returns CDR1 LGHNA and CDR2 YSLEER. Between the trimmed V and J ends, which lost 4 bases and 7 bases, there was a span of 11 bases. This CDR3 contains 13 residues. This chain's CDR3 is CASSPGGRQPQHF. In DNA, the CDR3 is TGCGCCAGCAGCCCGGGGGGACGACAGCCCCAGCATTTT.

This clonotype occurred many times. The chain links TRBV4-3 to TRBJ2-7; 9 bases are a match to TRBD2. CDR3 length equals 17 residues. J gave up 4 bases and V 1 base, and 11 bases lay outside the gene matches. Germline assignment: CDR1 LGHNA and CDR2 YSLEER. DNA for the CDR3: TGCGCCAGCAGCCAAGGGGCCTTCGGCGGGAGGGTTTACGAGCAGTACTTC. It yields the protein CASSQGAFGGRVYEQYF.

This clonotype was observed a handful of times. The chain uses TRBV6-5 and TRBJ1-5; tentatively, D is TRBD1 (5 bases). V was clipped by 0 bases and J by 4 bases, with 10 bases between them. The CDR3 covers 15 residues. CDR1 is MNHEY and CDR2 is SVGAGI in the germline V gene. The CDR3 reads CASSYSNQGNQPQHF. The CDR3 DNA reads as TGTGCCAGCAGTTACTCGAATCAGGGAAATCAGCCCCAGCATTTT.

This chain links TRBV7-2 with TRBJ2-2; TRBD2 matches 7 bases. The CDR3 runs 16 residues. Per germline, CDR1 SGHTA and CDR2 FQGNSA. V was clipped by 0 bases and J by 4 bases; unmatched bases: 5. CDR3 residues: CASSLALAGRTGELFF. DNA for the CDR3: TGTGCCAGCAGCTTAGCGTTAGCGGGCCGCACCGGGGAGCTGTTTTTT.

The CDR3 DNA follows: TGCGCCAGCAGCCAAGAGGGTAATAGCGTCACAGATACGCAGTATTTT. Translation gives CASSQEGNSVTDTQYF. This chain uses TRBV4-3 with TRBJ2-3, with D possibly matching TRBD2 (5 bases). V gave up 0 bases and J gave up 2 bases, with 12 bases separating them. This CDR3 region has 16 residues. Germline CDR1 LGHNA, CDR2 YSLEER.

J is TRBJ1-5 and V is TRBV7-2; D gene uncertain. The germline V gene encodes CDR1 SGHTA and CDR2 FQGNSA. V gave up 5 bases and J gave up 5 bases, with 10 bases separating them. CDR3 length: 13 residues. In DNA form, the CDR3 reads TGTGCCAGCAGCGGGAACCGCGATCAGCCCCAGCATTTT. This sequence encodes CASSGNRDQPQHF.

The chain has TRBV6-2 or TRBV6-3 and TRBJ1-1, with TRBD1 identical over 7 bases. The CDR3 totals 15 residues. Germline lookup yields CDR1 MNHEY and CDR2 SVGEGT. The junction had 10 bases not matched to a gene; V was cut back by 5 bases and J by 4 bases. Here the CDR3 reads CASSRKDRLVTEAFF. Written as DNA, the CDR3 is TGTGCCAGCAGTAGAAAGGACAGGCTGGTCACTGAAGCTTTCTTT.

This clonotype was counted at least ten times. V and J are TRBV7-2 and TRBJ1-1; no firm D call. V lost 4 bases to trimming and J lost 6 bases, with 12 bases between them. The CDR3 is made up of 13 amino acids. CDR1 and CDR2 from the germline V gene are SGHTA and FQGNSA. Here the CDR3 reads CASSSLSAAEAFF. The CDR3 DNA sequence: TGTGCCAGCAGCTCCCTCAGCGCGGCTGAAGCTTTCTTT. The whole variable domain, filled in from reference TRBV7-2 and TRBJ1-1, reads GAGVSQSPSNKVTEKGKDVELRCDPISGHTALYWYRQSLGQGLEFLIYFQGNSAPDKSGLPSDRFSAERTGGSVSTLTIQRTQQEDSAVYLCASSSLSAAEAFFGQGTRLTVV.

The rearrangement joins TRBV11-2 to TRBJ1-2; perhaps TRBD1 as D (6 bases). The V end lost 5 bases, the J end lost 7 bases, and 17 bases lay between the germline ends. The CDR3 is made up of 14 amino acids. Per the germline V gene, CDR1 is SGHAT and CDR2 is FQNNGV. The DNA for the CDR3 is TGTGCCAGCAGCCCCTATCGGGGGGCCAGTGGCTACACCTTC. Amino acid sequence: CASSPYRGASGYTF.

This clonotype was seen a few times. The rearrangement uses TRBV6-2 or TRBV6-3 and TRBJ2-3, with TRBD2 identical over 10 bases. The CDR3 extends over 13 amino acids. V lost 6 bases and J lost 8; bases outside the gene matches: 5. The V gene's germline CDR1 is MNHEY and CDR2 SVGEGT. In DNA form, the CDR3 reads TGTGCCAGCAGCACGATAGCGGGAGGTACGCAGTATTTT. Encoded protein: CASSTIAGGTQYF.

This clonotype was counted a few times. V is TRBV5-4 and J is TRBJ2-5, with D perhaps matching TRBD1 (6 bases). There are 14 residues in the CDR3. V was trimmed by 5 bases and J by 4 bases, leaving 15 bases between them. Germline CDR1 reads SGHNT; CDR2 reads YYREEE (reference sequence). CDR3: CASSLDPTGETQYF. DNA of the CDR3: TGTGCCAGCAGTCTGGACCCGACAGGAGAGACCCAGTACTTC.

This clonotype was detected a few times. V gene TRBV5-4 combines with J gene TRBJ2-5; no clear D gene. This CDR3 has 15 amino acids. Trimming took off 9 bases at V and 1 base at J, with 19 bases between the two ends. The germline V gene has CDR1 SGHNT and CDR2 YYREEE (reference sequence). CDR3 sequence: CATKDATKSQETQYF. The CDR3 nucleotides are TGTGCCACCAAGGATGCTACTAAGAGCCAAGAGACCCAGTACTTC. The whole variable domain, filled in from reference TRBV5-4 and TRBJ2-5, reads ETGVTQSPTHLIKTRGQQVTLRCSSQSGHNTVSWYQQALGQGPQFIFQYYREEENGRGNFPPRFSGLQFPNYSSELNVNALELDDSALYLCATKDATKSQETQYFGPGTRLLVL.

There are a few counts of this clonotype. The chain employs TRBV7-3 and TRBJ2-1; no firm D call. V lost 4 bases, J lost 4 bases, and 11 bases lay in between. CDR1 and CDR2 (germline): SGHTA, FQGTGA. The CDR3 runs to 14 residues. The CDR3 sequence is CASSWPGRYNEQFF. The CDR3 DNA sequence: TGTGCCAGCAGCTGGCCGGGCCGTTACAATGAGCAGTTCTTC.

Only a few counts were recorded for this clonotype. CDR3 residues: CASSGPGTALDEQYF. CDR3 sequence (DNA): TGTGCCAGCAGTGGACCCGGGACAGCACTGGACGAGCAGTACTTC. The rearrangement joins TRBV28 to TRBJ2-7, with 7 positions matching TRBD1. The length of the CDR3 is 15 residues. Trimming took 5 bases from V and 5 from J; bases not matched to a gene: 12. The germline V gene has CDR1 MDHEN and CDR2 SYDVKM.